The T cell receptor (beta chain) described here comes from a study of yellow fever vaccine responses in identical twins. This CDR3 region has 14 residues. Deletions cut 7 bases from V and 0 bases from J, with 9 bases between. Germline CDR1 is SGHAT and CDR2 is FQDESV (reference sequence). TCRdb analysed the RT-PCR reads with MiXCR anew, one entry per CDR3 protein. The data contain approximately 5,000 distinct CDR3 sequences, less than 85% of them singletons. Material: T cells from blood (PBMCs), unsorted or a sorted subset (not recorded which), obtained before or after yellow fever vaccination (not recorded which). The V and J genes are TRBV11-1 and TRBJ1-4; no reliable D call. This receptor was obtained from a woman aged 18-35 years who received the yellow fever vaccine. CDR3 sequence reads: CASNKGATNEKLFF. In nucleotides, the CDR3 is TGTGCCAGCAATAAGGGTGCAACTAATGAAAAACTGTTTTTT.